This entry describes one T cell receptor (beta chain). Its specificity is unknown. Germline trimming cut 1 base from V and 1 base from J; bases unmatched to any gene: 4. This CDR3 is built from 15 residues. Germline V gene lookup returns CDR1 SGHKS and CDR2 YYEKEE (reference sequence). The PCR was carried out with 60 Vbeta primers and 13 Jbeta primers. This table comes from immunoSEQ multiplex PCR, and its TCRdb copy is limited to in-frame clones, with some not included. The sample carries 110,000 to 150,000 clones, roughly 78% recorded once. These data originate in a study of cytomegalovirus exposure and HLA in healthy donors. Overall study findings and caveats: Indistinguishable V segments, including TRBV6-2 and TRBV6-3, were excluded.

The sequenced material came from PBMCs. The sequence derives from a female donor in good health and CMV-seronegative. This rearrangement joins TRBV5-5 to TRBJ1-2; 7 bases are shared with TRBD1. The CDR3 DNA is TGTGCCAGCAGCTTGACTCCAGGGGGTAACTATGGCTACACCTTC. Amino acids: CASSLTPGGNYGYTF. Supplemented by reference TRBV5-5 and TRBJ1-2, the full variable domain reads DAGVTQSPTHLIKTRGQQVTLRCSPISGHKSVSWYQQVLGQGPQFIFQYYEKEERGRGNFPDRFSARQFPNYSSELNVNALLLGDSALYLCASSLTPGGNYGYTFGSGTRLTVV.